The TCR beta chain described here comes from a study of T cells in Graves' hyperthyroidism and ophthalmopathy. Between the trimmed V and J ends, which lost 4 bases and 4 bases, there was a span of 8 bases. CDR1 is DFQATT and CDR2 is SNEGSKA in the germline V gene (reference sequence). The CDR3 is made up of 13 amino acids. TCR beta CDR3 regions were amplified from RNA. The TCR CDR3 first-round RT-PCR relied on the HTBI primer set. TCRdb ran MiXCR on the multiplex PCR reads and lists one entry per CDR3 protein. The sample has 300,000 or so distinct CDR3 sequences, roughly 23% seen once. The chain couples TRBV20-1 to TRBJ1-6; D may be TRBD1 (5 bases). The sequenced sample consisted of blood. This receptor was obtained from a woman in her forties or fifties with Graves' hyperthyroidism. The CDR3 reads CSAKTDYNSPLHF. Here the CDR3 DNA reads TGCAGTGCTAAGACAGATTATAATTCACCCCTCCACTTT.